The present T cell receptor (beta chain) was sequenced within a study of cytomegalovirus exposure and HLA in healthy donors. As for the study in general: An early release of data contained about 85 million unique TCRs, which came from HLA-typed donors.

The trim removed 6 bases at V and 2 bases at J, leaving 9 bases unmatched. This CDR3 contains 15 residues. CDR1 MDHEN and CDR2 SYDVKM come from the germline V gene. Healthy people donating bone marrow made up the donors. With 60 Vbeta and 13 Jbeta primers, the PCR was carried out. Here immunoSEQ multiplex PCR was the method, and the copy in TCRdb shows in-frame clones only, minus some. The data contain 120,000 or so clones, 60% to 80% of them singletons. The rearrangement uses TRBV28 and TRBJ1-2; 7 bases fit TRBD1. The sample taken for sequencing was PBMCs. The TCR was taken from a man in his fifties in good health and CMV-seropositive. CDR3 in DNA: TGTGCCAGCAGGCCGAATTTACAGGGGAACTATGGCTACACCTTC. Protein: CASRPNLQGNYGYTF.